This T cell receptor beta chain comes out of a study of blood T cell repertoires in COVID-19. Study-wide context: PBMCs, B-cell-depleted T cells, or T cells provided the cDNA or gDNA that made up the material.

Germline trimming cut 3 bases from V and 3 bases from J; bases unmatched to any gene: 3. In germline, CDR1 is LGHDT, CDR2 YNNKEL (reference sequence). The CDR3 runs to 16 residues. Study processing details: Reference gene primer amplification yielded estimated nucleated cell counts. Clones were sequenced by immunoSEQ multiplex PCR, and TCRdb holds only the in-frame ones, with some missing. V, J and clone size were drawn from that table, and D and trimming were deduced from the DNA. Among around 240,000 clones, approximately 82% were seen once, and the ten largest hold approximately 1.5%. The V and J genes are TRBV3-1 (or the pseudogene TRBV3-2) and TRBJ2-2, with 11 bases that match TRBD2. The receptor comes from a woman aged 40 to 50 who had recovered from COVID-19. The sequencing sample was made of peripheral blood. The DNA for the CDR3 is TGTGCCAGCAGCCATACTAGCGGGGGATACACCGGGGAGCTGTTTTTT. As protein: CASSHTSGGYTGELFF.